The TCR beta chain under discussion was sequenced for a study of cytomegalovirus exposure and HLA in healthy donors. Study details: Earlier, 95 million to 140 million unique TCR beta sequences were recovered from about 179 million T cells by an analysis.

Study results and caveats: Later genetic work tied a missense DCLRE1C variant to beta-chain V and J trimming. It was confirmed in vitro that three of the CMV-associated chains were specific for CMV antigens. There were some public TCRs occurring in many donors, but most TCR sequences were rare.

Note on this clone: What it binds is unknown.

The PCR employed 60 Vbeta primers together with 13 Jbeta primers. Clones were read by immunoSEQ multiplex PCR, and TCRdb kept only the in-frame ones, dropping some. The table includes approximately 160,000 clones, more than 70% detected once. The CDR3 extends over 14 amino acids. The sample taken for sequencing was PBMCs. This sequence joins TRBV21-1 and TRBJ2-1; the table assigns TRBD2, which was not confirmed against the DNA. TRBV21-1 corresponds to a pseudogene. The receptor comes from a male donor in good health and CMV-seronegative. The chain's CDR3 is CASSKWGLADEQFF. The DNA of the CDR3 is TGTGCCAGCAGCAAATGGGGACTAGCCGACGAGCAGTTCTTC.